This T cell receptor beta chain was recorded in a study of regulatory T cells in long-lasting Graves disease. Trimming removed 3 bases from V and 0 bases from J, with 27 bases in between. The CDR3 totals 21 residues. Germline CDR1 and CDR2: MNHNS and SASEGT. Time point: newly diagnosed GD, antithyroid drugs for less than 3 months. The TCR library was made from RNA that had been extracted from PBMCs in TRIzol. Relying on iRepertoire HTBI primers and Arm-PCR of CDR3 regions, the team built TCR beta libraries. Each CDR3 protein gets one entry after TCRdb re-called the multiplex PCR reads with MiXCR. Here the sample spans 530,000 or so distinct CDR3 sequences, 15% to 20% being singletons. Findings of the study overall: Newly diagnosed Graves' patients exceeded persistent ones in TCR diversity.

This clonotype turned up a few times. Its specificity is unknown. The sample also formed part of further work on T cells in Graves' hyperthyroidism and ophthalmopathy.

The sequence was obtained from a man between 18 and 29 years old with Graves disease. V usage is TRBV6-1 and J usage is TRBJ2-1; perhaps TRBD2 as D (7 bases). The sample here was peripheral blood mononuclear cells (PBMCs), taken at new diagnosis, from a patient treated with antithyroid drugs. The CDR3 is CASSDGGYGRSTGLSYNEQFF. As DNA, the CDR3 is TGTGCCAGCAGTGATGGGGGATACGGGAGGAGTACAGGGCTCTCCTACAATGAGCAGTTCTTC.